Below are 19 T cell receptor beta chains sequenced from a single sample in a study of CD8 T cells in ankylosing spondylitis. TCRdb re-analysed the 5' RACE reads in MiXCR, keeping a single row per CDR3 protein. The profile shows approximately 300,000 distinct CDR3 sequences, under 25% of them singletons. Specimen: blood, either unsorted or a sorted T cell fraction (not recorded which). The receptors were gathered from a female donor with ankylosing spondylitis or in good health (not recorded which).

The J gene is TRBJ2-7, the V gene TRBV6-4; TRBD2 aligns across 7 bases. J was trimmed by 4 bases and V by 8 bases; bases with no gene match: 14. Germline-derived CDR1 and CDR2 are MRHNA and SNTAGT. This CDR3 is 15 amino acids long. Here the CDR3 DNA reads TGTGCCAGCGGTTTTCAACTAGCGAGACAATACGAGCAGTACTTC. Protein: CASGFQLARQYEQYF.

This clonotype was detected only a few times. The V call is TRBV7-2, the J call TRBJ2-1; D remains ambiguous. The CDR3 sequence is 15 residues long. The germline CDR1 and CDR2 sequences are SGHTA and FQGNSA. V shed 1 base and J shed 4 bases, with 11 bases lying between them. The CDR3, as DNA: TGTGCCAGCAGCTTAGTGGCACTGAAATACAATGAGCAGTTCTTC. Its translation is CASSLVALKYNEQFF.

CDR3 protein: CSVGGEYSPLHF. DNA for the CDR3: TGCAGTGTTGGAGGAGAATATTCACCCCTCCACTTT. This chain links TRBV20-1 with TRBJ1-6; unclear D gene. Germline CDR1 is DFQATT and CDR2 is SNEGSKA (reference sequence). The CDR3 runs to 12 residues. V was cut by 7 bases and J by 8 bases, with 12 bases left in between.

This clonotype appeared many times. CDR3 DNA: TGCGCCAGCAGCTTGGCTAGCGGGAGGACAGATACGCAGTATTTT. It codes for CASSLASGRTDTQYF. The chain employs TRBV5-1 and TRBJ2-3; 11 bases line up with TRBD2. J was trimmed by 3 bases and V by 0 bases; bases with no gene match: 0. This CDR3 region has 15 residues. Germline values: CDR1 SGHRS, CDR2 YFSETQ.

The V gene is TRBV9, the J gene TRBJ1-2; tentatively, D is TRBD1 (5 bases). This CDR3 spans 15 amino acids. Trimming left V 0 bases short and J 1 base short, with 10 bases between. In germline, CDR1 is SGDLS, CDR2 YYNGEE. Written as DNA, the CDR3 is TGTGCCAGCAGCGTAGCCGGGACGAATAACTATGGCTACACCTTC. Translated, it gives CASSVAGTNNYGYTF.

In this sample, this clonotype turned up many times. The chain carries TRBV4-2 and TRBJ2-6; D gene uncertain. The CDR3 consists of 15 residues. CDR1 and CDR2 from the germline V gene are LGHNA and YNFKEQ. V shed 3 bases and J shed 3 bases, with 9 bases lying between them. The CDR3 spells CASSQAGGGANVLTF. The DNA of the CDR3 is TGTGCCAGCAGCCAGGCAGGCGGTGGGGCCAACGTCCTGACTTTC.

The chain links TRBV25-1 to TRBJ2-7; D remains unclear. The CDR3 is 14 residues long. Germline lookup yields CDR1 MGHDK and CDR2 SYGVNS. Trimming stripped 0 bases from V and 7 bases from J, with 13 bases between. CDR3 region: CASSEYGPDGEQYF. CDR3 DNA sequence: TGTGCCAGCAGTGAATATGGGCCGGATGGAGAGCAGTACTTC.

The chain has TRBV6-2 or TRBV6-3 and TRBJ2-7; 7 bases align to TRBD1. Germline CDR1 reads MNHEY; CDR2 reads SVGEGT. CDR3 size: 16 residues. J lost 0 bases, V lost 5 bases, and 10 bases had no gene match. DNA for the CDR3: TGTGCCAGCAGTACGGGTTACAGGGGTTCCTCCTACGAGCAGTACTTC. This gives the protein CASSTGYRGSSYEQYF.

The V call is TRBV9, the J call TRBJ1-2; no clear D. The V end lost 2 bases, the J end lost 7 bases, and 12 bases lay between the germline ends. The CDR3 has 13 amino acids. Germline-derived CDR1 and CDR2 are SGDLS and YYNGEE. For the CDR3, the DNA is TGTGCCAGCAGCGTGACGCGTGATGGTGGCTACACCTTC. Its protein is CASSVTRDGGYTF. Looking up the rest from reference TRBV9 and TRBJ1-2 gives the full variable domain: DSGVTQTPKHLITATGQRVTLRCSPRSGDLSVYWYQQSLDQGLQFLIQYYNGEERAKGNILERFSAQQFPDLHSELNLSSLELGDSALYFCASSVTRDGGYTFGSGTRLTVV.

CDR3 nucleotides: TGTGCCAGCAACCCAGGGGGGTCCTACAATGAGCAGTTCTTC. Protein product: CASNPGGSYNEQFF. The chain uses TRBV6-1 and TRBJ2-1, with D possibly being TRBD1 (7 bases). The CDR3 is made up of 14 amino acids. V dropped 7 bases and J dropped 1 base, with 11 bases sitting between them. The germline V gene encodes CDR1 MNHNS and CDR2 SASEGT.

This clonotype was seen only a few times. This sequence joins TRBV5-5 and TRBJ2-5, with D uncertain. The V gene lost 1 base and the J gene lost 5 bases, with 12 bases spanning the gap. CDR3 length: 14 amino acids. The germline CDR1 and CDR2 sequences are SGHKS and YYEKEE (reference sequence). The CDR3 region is CASSLWVLGETQYF. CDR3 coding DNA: TGTGCCAGCAGCTTGTGGGTCCTTGGGGAGACCCAGTACTTC. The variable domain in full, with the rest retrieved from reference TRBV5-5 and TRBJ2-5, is DAGVTQSPTHLIKTRGQQVTLRCSPISGHKSVSWYQQVLGQGPQFIFQYYEKEERGRGNFPDRFSARQFPNYSSELNVNALLLGDSALYLCASSLWVLGETQYFGPGTRLLVL.

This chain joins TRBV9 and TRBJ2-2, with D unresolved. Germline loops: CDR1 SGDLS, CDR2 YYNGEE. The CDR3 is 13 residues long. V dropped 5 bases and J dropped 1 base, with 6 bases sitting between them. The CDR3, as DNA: TGTGCCAGCAGTCAGGTGAACACCGGGGAGCTGTTTTTT. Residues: CASSQVNTGELFF.

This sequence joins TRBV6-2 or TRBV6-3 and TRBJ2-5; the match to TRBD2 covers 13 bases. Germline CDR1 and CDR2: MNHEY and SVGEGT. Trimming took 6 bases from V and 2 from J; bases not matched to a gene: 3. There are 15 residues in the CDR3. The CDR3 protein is CASRPGLAGQETQYF. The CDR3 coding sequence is TGTGCCAGCAGACCGGGACTAGCGGGACAAGAGACCCAGTACTTC.

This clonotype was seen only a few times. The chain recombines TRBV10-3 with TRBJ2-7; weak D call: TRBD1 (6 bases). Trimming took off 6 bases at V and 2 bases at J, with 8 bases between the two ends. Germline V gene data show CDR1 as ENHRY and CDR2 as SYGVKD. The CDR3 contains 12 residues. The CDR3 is CAIRRTAYEQYF. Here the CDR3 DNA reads TGTGCCATCAGAAGGACAGCCTACGAGCAGTACTTC.

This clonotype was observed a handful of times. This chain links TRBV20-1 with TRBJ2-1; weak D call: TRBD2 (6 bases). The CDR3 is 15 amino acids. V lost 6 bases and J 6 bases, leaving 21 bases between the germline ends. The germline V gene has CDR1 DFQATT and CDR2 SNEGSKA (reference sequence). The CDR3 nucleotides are TGCAGTGCCCCGGACTCGCTGCGGGGTCTCAATGAGCAGTTCTTC. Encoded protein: CSAPDSLRGLNEQFF.

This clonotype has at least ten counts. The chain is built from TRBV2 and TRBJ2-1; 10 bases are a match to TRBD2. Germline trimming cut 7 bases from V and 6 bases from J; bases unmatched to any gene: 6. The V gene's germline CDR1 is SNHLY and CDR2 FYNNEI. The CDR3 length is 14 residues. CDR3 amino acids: CASKVAGGGNEQFF. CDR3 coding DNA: TGTGCCAGCAAGGTAGCGGGAGGAGGCAATGAGCAGTTCTTC. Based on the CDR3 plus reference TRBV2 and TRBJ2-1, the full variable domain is EPEVTQTPSHQVTQMGQEVILRCVPISNHLYFYWYRQILGQKVEFLVSFYNNEISEKSEIFDDQFSVERPDGSNFTLKIRSTKLEDSAMYFCASKVAGGGNEQFFGPGTRLTVL.

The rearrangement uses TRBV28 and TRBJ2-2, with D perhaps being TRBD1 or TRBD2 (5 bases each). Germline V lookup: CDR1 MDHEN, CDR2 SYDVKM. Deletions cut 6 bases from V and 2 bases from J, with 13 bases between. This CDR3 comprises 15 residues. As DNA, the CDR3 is TGTGCCAGCAGGATCGGGGACGGTAACACCGGGGAGCTGTTTTTT. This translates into CASRIGDGNTGELFF.

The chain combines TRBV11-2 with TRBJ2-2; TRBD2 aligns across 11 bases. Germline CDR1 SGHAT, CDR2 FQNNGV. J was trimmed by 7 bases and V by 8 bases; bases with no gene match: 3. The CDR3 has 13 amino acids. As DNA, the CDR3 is TGTGCCAGCCGACTAGCGGGGATCGGGGAGCTGTTTTTT. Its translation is CASRLAGIGELFF.

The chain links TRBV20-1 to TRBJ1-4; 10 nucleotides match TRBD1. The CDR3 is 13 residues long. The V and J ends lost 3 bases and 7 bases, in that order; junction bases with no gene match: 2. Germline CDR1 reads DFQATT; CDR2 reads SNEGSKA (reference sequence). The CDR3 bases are TGCAGTGCTAGGACAGGGGGCACTGAAAAACTGTTTTTT. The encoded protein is CSARTGGTEKLFF.